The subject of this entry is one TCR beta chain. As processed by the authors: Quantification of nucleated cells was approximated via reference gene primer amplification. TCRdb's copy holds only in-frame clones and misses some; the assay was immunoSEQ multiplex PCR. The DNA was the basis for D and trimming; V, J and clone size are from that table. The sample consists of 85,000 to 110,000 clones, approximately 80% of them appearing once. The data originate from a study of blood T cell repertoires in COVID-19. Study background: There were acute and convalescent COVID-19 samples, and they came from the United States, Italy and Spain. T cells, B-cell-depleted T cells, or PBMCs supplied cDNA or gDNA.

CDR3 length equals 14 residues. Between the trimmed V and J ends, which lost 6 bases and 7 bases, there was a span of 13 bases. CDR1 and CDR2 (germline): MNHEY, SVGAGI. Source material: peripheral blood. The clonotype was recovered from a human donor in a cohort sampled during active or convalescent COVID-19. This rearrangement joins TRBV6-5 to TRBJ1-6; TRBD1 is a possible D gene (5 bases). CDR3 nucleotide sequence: TGTGCCAGCAGGAGCGGGGGGGTAAATTCACCCCTCCACTTT. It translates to CASRSGGVNSPLHF.